These 14 T cell receptor beta chains were all obtained from the same sample, sequenced in a study of CD8+CD57+ T cells in acquired aplastic anemia. Whoever was chosen for sequencing had shown CD8+CD57+ cell expansion by flow cytometry. The use of genomic DNA as template underpinned the TCR beta VDJ and CDR3 profiling. TCRdb processed the reads anew with MiXCR; each CDR3 protein has one entry. The sample shows 150,000 to 200,000 distinct CDR3 sequences, about 50% of them seen only once. The material sequenced was sorted CD4+, CD8+, or CD8+CD57+ T cells (not recorded which) from PBMCs. The receptors were sampled from a human donor with aplastic anemia.

There are a few counts of this clonotype. The chain has TRBV15 and TRBJ1-4; D is ambiguous. Between the trimmed V and J ends, which lost 1 base and 10 bases, there was a span of 13 bases. The length of the CDR3 is 14 residues. In germline, CDR1 is LNHNV, CDR2 YYDKDF (reference sequence). The CDR3 loop is CATSRASSERKLFF. The CDR3 DNA is TGTGCCACCAGCAGAGCCTCCTCGGAGAGAAAACTGTTTTTT. Drawing the rest from reference TRBV15 and TRBJ1-4, the complete variable domain is DAMVIQNPRYQVTQFGKPVTLSCSQTLNHNVMYWYQQKSSQAPKLLFHYYDKDFNNEADTPDNFQSRRPNTSFCFLDIRSPGLGDTAMYLCATSRASSERKLFFGSGTQLSVL.

J is TRBJ1-5 and V is TRBV6-1; D uncertain. Trimming took 1 base from V and 13 from J, leaving 14 bases between them. CDR1 is MNHNS, CDR2 SASEGT, per germline. The CDR3 runs 13 residues. The CDR3 DNA sequence: TGTGCCAGCAGTGAAGAGTCGTTGGGAAAGCAGCATTTT. Protein: CASSEESLGKQHF.

This clonotype appeared many times. This rearrangement joins TRBV9 to TRBJ1-6, with D perhaps TRBD1 (5 bases). Trimming stripped 3 bases from V and 6 bases from J, with 13 bases between. There are 15 residues in the CDR3. The germline gives CDR1 SGDLS, CDR2 YYNGEE. CDR3 nucleotide sequence: TGTGCCAGCAGCGCGTACCTCGGGGGTAATTCACCCCTCCACTTT. Protein sequence: CASSAYLGGNSPLHF.

This clonotype was detected ten times or more. V usage is TRBV11-2 and J usage is TRBJ1-1; 7 nucleotides agree with TRBD1. From germline, CDR1 is SGHAT and CDR2 FQNNGV. Losses at the gene ends were 5 bases for V and 0 bases for J; bases not matched to a gene: 6. The CDR3 length is 15 residues. This chain's CDR3 is CASSLGTALNTEAFF. In DNA form, the CDR3 reads TGTGCCAGCAGCCTGGGGACAGCTTTGAACACTGAAGCTTTCTTT.

This rearrangement joins TRBV20-1 to TRBJ2-7; 11 bases fit TRBD2. The trim removed 0 bases at V and 4 bases at J, leaving 5 bases unmatched. CDR1 and CDR2 from the germline V gene are DFQATT and SNEGSKA (reference sequence). The CDR3 consists of 15 residues. CDR3 bases: TGCAGTGCTAGAGATTCCGGGACTAGCGGTTACGAGCAGTACTTC. It yields the protein CSARDSGTSGYEQYF.

This sequence joins TRBV25-1 and TRBJ1-4; D not resolved. Germline assignment: CDR1 MGHDK and CDR2 SYGVNS. V shed 7 bases and J shed 7 bases, with 13 bases lying between them. The CDR3 is 13 amino acids. This CDR3 reads CASKTEFSEKLFF. CDR3 in DNA: TGTGCCAGCAAAACAGAGTTTAGTGAAAAACTGTTTTTT.

The rearrangement uses TRBV7-3 and TRBJ2-1, with 7 bases fitting TRBD1. CDR3 length: 12 residues. From germline, CDR1 is SGHTA and CDR2 FQGTGA. V trimming: 5 bases; J trimming: 10 bases; junction bases outside the gene matches: 5. The DNA for the CDR3 is TGTGCCAGCAGCCTCCGAGGGGGCGAGCAGTTCTTC. Encoded protein: CASSLRGGEQFF. The variable domain in full, with the rest retrieved from reference TRBV7-3 and TRBJ2-1, is GAGVSQTPSNKVTEKGKYVELRCDPISGHTALYWYRQSLGQGPEFLIYFQGTGAADDSGLPNDRFFAVRPEGSVSTLKIQRTERGDSAVYLCASSLRGGEQFFGPGTRLTVL.

The CDR3 sequence is CASSARDSRTDTQYF. CDR3 DNA sequence: TGTGCCAGCAGCGCCAGGGACTCTCGCACAGATACGCAGTATTTT. The rearrangement uses TRBV9 and TRBJ2-3; D may be TRBD2 (6 bases). Germline CDR1 SGDLS, CDR2 YYNGEE. Trimming took 3 bases from V and 1 from J, leaving 12 bases between them. This CDR3 region has 15 residues. The full variable domain, rest sourced from reference TRBV9 and TRBJ2-3, is DSGVTQTPKHLITATGQRVTLRCSPRSGDLSVYWYQQSLDQGLQFLIQYYNGEERAKGNILERFSAQQFPDLHSELNLSSLELGDSALYFCASSARDSRTDTQYFGPGTRLTVL.

Worth noting for this clonotype: A much larger clone lies a single base off, so this may be a read error. The genes are TRBV12-5 and TRBJ2-2; D is ambiguous. There are 15 residues in the CDR3. The germline CDR1 and CDR2 sequences are LGHNT and FRNRAP. CDR3: CASCLVGRNTGELFF. The CDR3, as DNA: TGTGCTAGTTGTTTGGTAGGCAGGAACACCGGGGAGCTGTTTTTT.

The V and J genes are TRBV7-8 and TRBJ1-2; D is possibly TRBD1 (6 bases). CDR3 length: 14 residues. The V end was cut by 5 bases, the J end by 7 bases, with 17 bases between. Germline V gene data show CDR1 as SGHVS and CDR2 as FQNEAQ. CDR3: CASSLWGAPSGYTF. The CDR3 region has the DNA TGTGCCAGCAGCCTATGGGGGGCGCCGAGTGGCTACACCTTC.

V usage is TRBV7-6 and J usage is TRBJ2-7, with 7 bases lining up with TRBD1. The trim removed 6 bases at V and 3 bases at J, leaving 5 bases unmatched. This CDR3 region has 13 residues. In germline, CDR1 is SGHVS, CDR2 FNYEAQ. For the CDR3, the DNA is TGTGCCAGCAGGCCAGGGGGTCACTACGAGCAGTACTTC. Protein product: CASRPGGHYEQYF.

This clonotype was detected many times. The rearrangement links TRBV9 to TRBJ1-1, with D possibly TRBD1 on 5 matching bases. Germline V gives CDR1 SGDLS, CDR2 YYNGEE. Trimming stripped 0 bases from V and 1 base from J, with 7 bases between. This CDR3 region has 14 residues. As DNA, the CDR3 is TGTGCCAGCAGCGTAGGGGGGTCGAACACTGAAGCTTTCTTT. Its protein is CASSVGGSNTEAFF.

At least ten counts were recorded for this clonotype. The rearrangement uses TRBV19 and TRBJ1-2; tentatively, D is TRBD1 (6 bases). The CDR3 contains 12 residues. CDR1 is LNHDA and CDR2 is SQIVND in the germline V gene (reference sequence). V lost 11 bases and J lost 2, with 12 bases in between. The CDR3 bases are TGTGCCGGGGCGACAGGCAACTATGGCTACACCTTC. This translates into CAGATGNYGYTF.

With respect to this clonotype: Here the CDR3 omits its conserved ending phenylalanine or tryptophan, so a read error is the likely source. The DNA is omitted, as the CDR3 cannot be located on it reliably, and the CDR3 follows TCRdb's listing. The rearrangement links TRBV20-1 to TRBJ2-6. Germline V CDR1 and CDR2: DFQATT, SNEGSKA (reference sequence). With termini counted, the CDR3 has 8 amino acids. The CDR3 protein is CSARAIKT.